This entry is about one T cell receptor beta chain. Its antigen target is currently unknown. No base quality values were provided; no much bigger clone lies one nucleotide off. Per the germline V gene, SGHTA is the CDR1 and FQGNSA is the CDR2. There are 15 amino acids in the CDR3, from cysteine to phenylalanine inclusive. Only the CDR3 region is kept as DNA, spanning 45 bases read in frame from base 1. V is cut back by 5 bases and J by 8 bases, with 12 bases in the junction unmatched. The library was obtained by PCR. Sequencing used an Illumina HiSeq 2500. To reduce PCR and sequencing biases, unique molecular identifiers were incorporated into the TCR beta cDNA libraries. Some 500,000 cDNA molecules were obtained per 1 to 10 million input T cells, so each molecule approximated one T cell. The patient libraries were prepared and sequenced with the same protocol used for the earlier healthy control dataset. Samples belonging to the same batch were prepared together, multiplexed and sequenced on a shared HiSeq lane. For the original study's pipeline: MIGEC handled the raw barcoded reads, throwing out single-read molecular identifier groups before consensus assembly and CDR3 extraction. VDJtools was used for post-analysis of the clonotype tables, with diversity normalized by down-sampling every dataset to the smallest sample size. In repertoire overlap clustering, CDR3 amino acid sequences, but not nucleotide sequences, were matched to correct batch-related cross-sample contamination. TCRdb ran its own pipeline on the public reads, namely fastp trimming at Q25 and MiXCR clone calling, and kept in-frame beta chains. Rows merge per CDR3 protein into single entries with the most common DNA and genes. V and J calls and clone size were set by TCRdb, not the authors. Counted in this sample were a few hundred thousand distinct CDR3 sequences; about 40% of them appeared once. The ten top clones hold around 5.2% of the sample.

To demonstrate the VDJtools post-analysis software, the study profiled TCR beta repertoires from the peripheral blood of about 13 young patients with multiple sclerosis. The multiple sclerosis patients were children and adolescents ranging in age from roughly 6 to 16 years. The source of the sample is a study of post-analysis software for immune sequencing data (dated by TCRdb to 2013 to 2016). About the study as a whole: The recorded disease courses included relapsing-remitting, secondary progressive and progressive-relapsing multiple sclerosis, and some patients had no subtype annotation. Patient repertoires were compared against some twelve previously published healthy control repertoires from donors aged 6 to 25 years. A subset of samples was prepared in parallel using single-end sample barcoding, then pooled and co-amplified after Illumina adapter ligation.

The research as a whole found: Patients showed significantly higher frequencies than controls for five TRBV segments, among them TRBV5-6, TRBV5-1 and TRBV20-1. Compared with controls, multiple sclerosis patients had significantly lower normalized Chao1 diversity, a finding suggesting substantial peripheral T-cell clonal expansion. Direct clustering with F measure revealed strong co-clustering of samples prepared in the same batch, which led to a batch-effect correction. The multiple sclerosis patient group was slightly younger than the control group.

The chain is assembled from TRBV7-2 and TRBJ1-1, with 9 junctional bases fitting TRBD1. The receptor comes from a girl aged 5-17 years with multiple sclerosis. Material for sequencing was blood. The CDR3 corresponds to CASSPAWDRVAEAFF. The DNA is TGTGCCAGCAGCCCAGCGTGGGACAGGGTCGCCGAAGCTTTCTTT.